The sequence of this T cell receptor beta chain was determined in a study of radiotherapy plus CTLA-4 blockade in lung cancer. The method was immunoSEQ multiplex PCR; TCRdb's version includes in-frame clones alone and lacks a portion of them. The sample has about 120,000 clones; 85% to 90% are singletons. Chemo-refractory metastatic non-small-cell lung cancer patients underwent focal radiation alongside CTLA-4 blockade with ipilimumab. Looked up from germline, CDR1 is MNHEY and CDR2 is SMNVEV (reference sequence). This CDR3 is 12 amino acids long. The V gene lost 8 bases and the J gene lost 13 bases, with 19 bases spanning the gap.

V and J are TRBV27 and TRBJ2-3; D is uncertain. This sample comprised peripheral blood, obtained from a patient treated with radiotherapy plus ipilimumab. The source is a human donor with non-small cell lung cancer that progressed on radiotherapy plus ipilimumab. DNA of the CDR3: TGTGCCAGCGGCAATAGGGCAGCCTGGGAGTATTTT. Residues: CASGNRAAWEYF.